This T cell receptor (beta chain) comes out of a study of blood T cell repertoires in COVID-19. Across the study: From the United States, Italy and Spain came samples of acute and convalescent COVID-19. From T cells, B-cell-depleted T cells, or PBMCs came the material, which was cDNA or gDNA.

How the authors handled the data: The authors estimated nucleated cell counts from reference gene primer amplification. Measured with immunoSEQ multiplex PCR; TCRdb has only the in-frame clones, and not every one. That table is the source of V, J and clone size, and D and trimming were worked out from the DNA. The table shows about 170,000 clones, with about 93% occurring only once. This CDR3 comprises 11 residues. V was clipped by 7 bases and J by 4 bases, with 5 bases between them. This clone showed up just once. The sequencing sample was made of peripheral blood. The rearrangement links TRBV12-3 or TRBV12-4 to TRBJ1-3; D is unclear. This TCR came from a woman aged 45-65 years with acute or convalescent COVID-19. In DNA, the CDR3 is TGTGCCAGCAATCTCGGAAACACCATATATTTT. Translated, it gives CASNLGNTIYF.